This entry describes one T cell receptor (beta chain). TCRdb's table, derived via immunoSEQ multiplex PCR, lists solely in-frame clones and lacks some. The table has about 180,000 clones, about 83% seen once. The sample comes from a study of blood T cell repertoires in COVID-19. The CDR3 consists of 14 residues. The trim removed 4 bases at V and 0 bases at J, leaving 3 bases unmatched. The V gene's germline CDR1 is LNHDA and CDR2 SQIVND (reference sequence). The chain recombines TRBV19 with TRBJ2-7; 7 bases line up with TRBD1. Sequenced sample: PBMCs or T cells enriched from blood (not recorded which). This TCR was recovered from a woman in her twenties or thirties who had recovered from COVID-19. CDR3 in DNA: TGTGCCAGTAGTAGCCGGGACAGCTCCTACGAGCAGTACTTC. Encoded protein: CASSSRDSSYEQYF.